A single sample is the source of the 30 T cell receptor beta chains below, sequenced in a study of T cell responses to AZD1222 COVID-19 vaccine. Produced via immunoSEQ multiplex PCR; TCRdb's table is partial and in-frame only. The data show some 81,000 clones, 70% to 90% seen once. The sample consisted of peripheral blood, taken 28 days after the second AZD1222 dose. Receptor source: an adult who received the AZD1222 COVID-19 vaccine.

This clone came up a few times. At the DNA level, this CDR3 is encoded by other sequences in the same sample as well. The rearrangement uses TRBV18 and TRBJ1-5, with a tentative D call TRBD1 (5 bases). V gave up 6 bases and J gave up 0 bases, with 12 bases separating them. The CDR3 has 15 residues. In germline, CDR1 is KGHSH, CDR2 LQKENI. CDR3 in DNA: TGTGCCAGCTCTCCCGGGACGGATAGCAATCAGCCCCAGCATTTT. It encodes CASSPGTDSNQPQHF. Combining the CDR3 with reference TRBV18 and TRBJ1-5 gives the whole variable domain NAGVMQNPRHLVRRRGQEARLRCSPMKGHSHVYWYRQLPEEGLKFMVYLQKENIIDESGMPKERFSAEFPKEGPSILRIQQVVRGDSAAYFCASSPGTDSNQPQHFGDGTRLSIL.

This sequence joins TRBV15 and TRBJ2-7; the match to TRBD1 covers 8 bases. J lost 6 bases, V lost 0 bases, and 7 bases had no gene match. Looked up from germline, CDR1 is LNHNV and CDR2 is YYDKDF (reference sequence). The CDR3 is made up of 15 amino acids. In DNA, the CDR3 is TGTGCCACCAGCAGAGATCTCGGACAGGGCCCCGAGCAGTACTTC. Its translation: CATSRDLGQGPEQYF.

The chain recombines TRBV7-2 with TRBJ2-7; 7 bases fit TRBD1. The germline V gene encodes CDR1 SGHTA and CDR2 FQGNSA. The V segment lost 5 bases and the J segment 2 bases; nucleotides outside the gene matches: 9. CDR3 length equals 15 residues. CDR3 coding DNA: TGTGCCAGCAGCCCCAGGGGTCAGGGGGCCTACGAGCAGTACTTC. Translated: CASSPRGQGAYEQYF.

V is TRBV7-2 and J is TRBJ2-5; D call uncertain. This CDR3 contains 15 residues. V was cut by 4 bases and J by 0 bases, with 12 bases left in between. Germline CDR1 SGHTA, CDR2 FQGNSA. The DNA for the CDR3 is TGTGCCAGCAGCTCATCTTCAGTGTACCAAGAGACCCAGTACTTC. Encoded protein: CASSSSSVYQETQYF.

The chain carries TRBV2 and TRBJ1-1, with D possibly matching TRBD1 (6 bases). The V gene's germline CDR1 is SNHLY and CDR2 FYNNEI. Trimming cost V 5 bases and J 2 bases, with 9 bases left between them. The CDR3 is made up of 13 amino acids. In DNA form, the CDR3 reads TGTGCCAGCAGTCGGGACACCAACACTGAAGCTTTCTTT. It encodes CASSRDTNTEAFF. Full variable domain (rest looked up from reference TRBV2 and TRBJ1-1): EPEVTQTPSHQVTQMGQEVILRCVPISNHLYFYWYRQILGQKVEFLVSFYNNEISEKSEIFDDQFSVERPDGSNFTLKIRSTKLEDSAMYFCASSRDTNTEAFFGQGTRLTVV.

This sequence joins TRBV30 and TRBJ2-1, with D hard to call. V was pared by 5 bases and J by 0 bases, with 11 bases between. CDR1 and CDR2 (germline): GTSNPN, SVGIG (reference sequence). This CDR3 region has 14 residues. The DNA for the CDR3 is TGTGCCTGGCGGTCGGTAGGCTCCTACAATGAGCAGTTCTTC. This gives the protein CAWRSVGSYNEQFF.

V and J are TRBV28 and TRBJ1-6, with D possibly TRBD1 on 6 matching bases. The germline V gene has CDR1 MDHEN and CDR2 SYDVKM. V lost 9 bases, J lost 9 bases, and 15 bases lay in between. The CDR3 has 13 amino acids. Written as DNA, the CDR3 is TGTGCCAGTAAACAGGGTGTATTTTCACCCCTCCACTTT. It yields the protein CASKQGVFSPLHF.

In its sample, this clone was seen once. This chain links TRBV19 with TRBJ2-2; 7 nucleotides agree with TRBD1. V lost 5 bases, J lost 0 bases, and 6 bases stayed unmatched. The length of the CDR3 is 16 residues. Germline CDR1 and CDR2: LNHDA and SQIVND (reference sequence). The CDR3 nucleotides are TGTGCCAGTAGTCCAGGACAGGTCGCGAACACCGGGGAGCTGTTTTTT. The encoded protein is CASSPGQVANTGELFF.

As for this clone: Additional DNA sequences in this sample encode the identical CDR3. This chain joins TRBV7-2 and TRBJ1-1, with 7 bases identical to TRBD1. The V segment lost 2 bases and the J segment 4 bases; nucleotides outside the gene matches: 4. This CDR3 comprises 14 residues. Germline values: CDR1 SGHTA, CDR2 FQGNSA. As DNA, the CDR3 is TGTGCCAGCAGCTTATCAGGGGGGGGCACTGAAGCTTTCTTT. Residues: CASSLSGGGTEAFF.

This chain links TRBV19 with TRBJ1-1, with D possibly being TRBD1 (6 bases). CDR1 and CDR2 from the germline V gene are LNHDA and SQIVND (reference sequence). This CDR3 has 15 residues. Trimming cost V 5 bases and J 4 bases, with 17 bases left between them. As DNA, the CDR3 is TGTGCCAGTAGTCCGGGGGGCAGCCCCGGCACTGAAGCTTTCTTT. Translation gives CASSPGGSPGTEAFF.

The gene calls are TRBV5-1 and TRBJ1-6; D is perhaps TRBD1 (5 bases). Germline V gene sequence: CDR1 SGHRS, CDR2 YFSETQ. V was cut by 0 bases and J by 6 bases, with 7 bases left in between. This CDR3 is 14 amino acids long. The CDR3 reads CASSLDRFNSPLHF. CDR3 DNA sequence: TGCGCCAGCAGCTTGGACAGGTTTAATTCACCCCTCCACTTT.

This clone was recorded once. The V and J genes are TRBV11-3 and TRBJ2-2, with 9 positions matching TRBD2. CDR3 length: 14 amino acids. Germline CDR1 reads SGHNT; CDR2 reads YENEEA. Trimming cost V 5 bases and J 4 bases; bases outside gene matches: 2. Written as DNA, the CDR3 is TGTGCCAGCAGCCCGGGACTAGCCACCGGGGAGCTGTTTTTT. Its protein is CASSPGLATGELFF.

The V call is TRBV28, the J call TRBJ1-1, with TRBD1 as a possible D gene (5 bases). The CDR3 consists of 12 residues. Trimming removed 3 bases at V and 10 bases at J, with 12 bases between. From germline, CDR1 is MDHEN and CDR2 SYDVKM. This CDR3 is CASSLPTRGAFF. The CDR3, as DNA: TGTGCCAGCAGTTTGCCCACTAGGGGAGCTTTCTTT.

This rearrangement joins TRBV30 to TRBJ1-4; D gene ambiguous. The V end was cut by 8 bases, the J end by 0 bases, with 13 bases between. The CDR3 extends over 14 amino acids. Looked up from germline, CDR1 is GTSNPN and CDR2 is SVGIG (reference sequence). The CDR3 here is CAPNSNPTNEKLFF. The CDR3 nucleotides are TGTGCCCCCAACTCTAACCCAACTAATGAAAAACTGTTTTTT.

This rearrangement joins TRBV5-1 to TRBJ2-1; 7 positions agree with TRBD2. This CDR3 comprises 15 residues. Germline assignment: CDR1 SGHRS and CDR2 YFSETQ. V shed 2 bases, J shed 6 bases, and the junction held 8 bases outside the gene matches. The CDR3 spells CASSLAGLSSNEQFF. CDR3 DNA sequence: TGCGCCAGCAGCTTAGCGGGGTTAAGTTCCAATGAGCAGTTCTTC.

J is TRBJ2-1 and V is TRBV27; 11 bases line up with TRBD1. Germline assignment: CDR1 MNHEY and CDR2 SMNVEV (reference sequence). This CDR3 has 15 amino acids. J was trimmed by 7 bases and V by 7 bases; bases with no gene match: 9. CDR3 protein: CASTPGTGGGNEQFF. In DNA form, the CDR3 reads TGTGCCAGCACCCCCGGGACAGGGGGGGGGAATGAGCAGTTCTTC.

V usage is TRBV4-3 and J usage is TRBJ1-5; D unresolved. CDR1 is LGHNA and CDR2 is YSLEER in the germline V gene. V was pared by 1 base and J by 6 bases, with 10 bases between. The CDR3 sequence is 14 residues long. The CDR3 sequence is CASSQVGGSQPQHF. CDR3 nucleotides: TGCGCCAGCAGCCAAGTTGGTGGCTCTCAGCCCCAGCATTTT.

This clone was recorded only once. This chain connects TRBV28 to TRBJ2-7, with TRBD2 as a possible D gene (5 bases). The CDR3 is made up of 14 amino acids. Germline CDR1 and CDR2: MDHEN and SYDVKM. With 5 bases removed from V and 2 bases from J, the gap between germline ends came to 13 bases. The CDR3: CASSPRVGTYEQYF. DNA of the CDR3: TGTGCCAGCAGTCCCCGCGTCGGGACCTACGAGCAGTACTTC.

The chain has TRBV5-1 and TRBJ1-5, with D possibly matching TRBD1 (5 bases). Germline-derived CDR1 and CDR2 are SGHRS and YFSETQ. The CDR3 covers 14 residues. V dropped 1 base and J dropped 5 bases, with 10 bases sitting between them. The CDR3 here is CASSLQGSDQPQHF. The CDR3 DNA reads as TGCGCCAGCAGCTTGCAGGGATCGGATCAGCCCCAGCATTTT.

J is TRBJ1-2 and V is TRBV5-1, with D perhaps matching TRBD1 (5 bases). The CDR3 totals 14 residues. CDR1 is SGHRS, CDR2 YFSETQ, per germline. V lost 0 bases and J lost 7, with 13 bases in between. CDR3 DNA sequence: TGCGCCAGCAGCTTGGTCTCAGGGAGCATTGGCTACACCTTC. The encoded protein is CASSLVSGSIGYTF.

This clone appeared once. The chain carries TRBV11-2 and TRBJ2-7, with 10 nucleotides matching TRBD2. CDR3 length: 15 residues. With V trimmed by 0 bases and J by 2 bases, 1 base remained unmatched. Germline V gene sequence: CDR1 SGHAT, CDR2 FQNNGV. The CDR3 sequence: CASSLETSGTYEQYF. The DNA for the CDR3 is TGTGCCAGCAGCTTAGAAACTAGCGGGACCTACGAGCAGTACTTC.

V gene TRBV12-5 combines with J gene TRBJ2-1; D is unclear. Per germline, CDR1 LGHNT and CDR2 FRNRAP. The V gene lost 6 bases and the J gene lost 10 bases, with 13 bases spanning the gap. The CDR3 is 12 amino acids. CDR3 DNA: TGTGCTAGTGGCCTCGAGATTGGAGAGCAGTTCTTC. It specifies CASGLEIGEQFF.

The genes are TRBV5-5 and TRBJ1-4; maybe TRBD1 (5 bases). Trimming took 4 bases from V and 4 from J, leaving 8 bases between them. CDR3 length: 13 residues. Germline CDR1 SGHKS, CDR2 YYEKEE (reference sequence). In DNA, the CDR3 is TGTGCCAGCAGCGGCCAGGGTAATGAAAAACTGTTTTTT. It encodes CASSGQGNEKLFF. The full variable domain, its missing parts supplied by reference TRBV5-5 and TRBJ1-4, is DAGVTQSPTHLIKTRGQQVTLRCSPISGHKSVSWYQQVLGQGPQFIFQYYEKEERGRGNFPDRFSARQFPNYSSELNVNALLLGDSALYLCASSGQGNEKLFFGSGTQLSVL.

V and J are TRBV5-6 and TRBJ1-4; D remains ambiguous. The germline V gene encodes CDR1 SGHDT and CDR2 YYEEEE. V was shortened by 0 bases and J by 8 bases, with 11 bases between the two germline ends. The CDR3 is made up of 14 amino acids. This CDR3 reads CASSLVAFGEKLFF. The DNA for the CDR3 is TGTGCCAGCAGCTTGGTAGCCTTCGGAGAAAAACTGTTTTTT.

This chain uses TRBV11-2 with TRBJ1-6; D ambiguous. The CDR3 sequence is 16 residues long. Germline CDR1 reads SGHAT; CDR2 reads FQNNGV. V was trimmed by 1 base and J by 3 bases, leaving 10 bases between them. CDR3 DNA: TGTGCCAGCAGCTTAGGCTCGGAGTACTATAATTCACCCCTCCACTTT. Its translation is CASSLGSEYYNSPLHF. Full variable domain (rest looked up from reference TRBV11-2 and TRBJ1-6): EAGVAQSPRYKIIEKRQSVAFWCNPISGHATLYWYQQILGQGPKLLIQFQNNGVVDDSQLPKDRFSAERLKGVDSTLKIQPAKLEDSAVYLCASSLGSEYYNSPLHFGNGTRLTVT.

This rearrangement joins TRBV30 to TRBJ1-3, with 9 bases lining up with TRBD1. With V trimmed by 3 bases and J by 0 bases, 0 bases remained unmatched. CDR1 is GTSNPN and CDR2 is SVGIG in the germline V gene (reference sequence). CDR3 size: 14 residues. The CDR3 here is CAWRTGGSGNTIYF. The CDR3 nucleotides are TGTGCCTGGAGGACAGGGGGCTCTGGAAACACCATATATTTT. Based on the CDR3 plus reference TRBV30 and TRBJ1-3, the full variable domain is SQTIHQWPATLVQPVGSPLSLECTVEGTSNPNLYWYRQAAGRGLQLLFYSVGIGQISSEVPQNLSASRPQDRQFILSSKKLLLSDSGFYLCAWRTGGSGNTIYFGEGSWLTVV.

CDR3 loop: CASSYSGLAGKQYF. The CDR3 DNA follows: TGTGCCAGCAGTTACTCGGGACTAGCGGGGAAGCAGTACTTC. This chain uses TRBV6-2 or TRBV6-3 with TRBJ2-7; 13 bases agree with TRBD2. Trimming at V came to 0 bases and at J to 8 bases, leaving 1 base not matched to a gene. This CDR3 comprises 14 residues. CDR1 is MNHEY and CDR2 is SVGEGT in the germline V gene.

V gene TRBV19 combines with J gene TRBJ1-2; possible D gene TRBD1, 5 bases. The CDR3 runs to 13 residues. Germline V gene sequence: CDR1 LNHDA, CDR2 SQIVND (reference sequence). V lost 6 bases and J 8 bases, leaving 16 bases between the germline ends. CDR3 DNA sequence: TGTGCCAGTAGCCGACGGGGCCCAGGAGGCTACACCTTC. It codes for CASSRRGPGGYTF.

V gene TRBV7-2 combines with J gene TRBJ2-7, with 10 bases identical to TRBD2. Per the germline V gene, CDR1 is SGHTA and CDR2 is FQGNSA. This CDR3 is built from 15 residues. V shed 1 base, J shed 6 bases, and the junction held 6 bases outside the gene matches. DNA of the CDR3: TGTGCCAGCAGCTTAGTAAATCTAGCGGGAGCCGAGCAGTACTTC. Protein product: CASSLVNLAGAEQYF.

The V gene is TRBV10-3, the J gene TRBJ1-1; D remains unclear. CDR3 size: 13 residues. Germline V gene sequence: CDR1 ENHRY, CDR2 SYGVKD. Trimming stripped 0 bases from V and 10 bases from J, with 12 bases between. CDR3 sequence reads: CAISESRTLGAFF. CDR3 bases: TGTGCCATCAGTGAGTCGAGGACGCTAGGAGCTTTCTTT.